This TCR beta chain was identified during a study of response to subunit inactivated influenza vaccine. Trimming shortened V by 1 base and J by 6 bases, and 9 bases separated the two germline ends. CDR1 is LGHDT, CDR2 YNNKEL, per germline (reference sequence). The CDR3 has 13 residues. This clonotype was observed once. TCRdb re-called the RT-PCR reads with MiXCR, one entry per CDR3 protein. The profile shows about 530,000 distinct CDR3 sequences, 10% to 15% of them singletons. This clonotype was sampled from a man aged 45-65 years who received an inactivated influenza vaccine. Sequenced here: PBMCs from blood, sampled on the day of vaccination. This sequence joins TRBV3-1 and TRBJ2-5, with D perhaps matching TRBD1 or TRBD2 (5 bases each). The CDR3 DNA is TGTGCCAGCAGCCAAGCCGGGACCCAGACCCAGTACTTC. Its protein is CASSQAGTQTQYF.